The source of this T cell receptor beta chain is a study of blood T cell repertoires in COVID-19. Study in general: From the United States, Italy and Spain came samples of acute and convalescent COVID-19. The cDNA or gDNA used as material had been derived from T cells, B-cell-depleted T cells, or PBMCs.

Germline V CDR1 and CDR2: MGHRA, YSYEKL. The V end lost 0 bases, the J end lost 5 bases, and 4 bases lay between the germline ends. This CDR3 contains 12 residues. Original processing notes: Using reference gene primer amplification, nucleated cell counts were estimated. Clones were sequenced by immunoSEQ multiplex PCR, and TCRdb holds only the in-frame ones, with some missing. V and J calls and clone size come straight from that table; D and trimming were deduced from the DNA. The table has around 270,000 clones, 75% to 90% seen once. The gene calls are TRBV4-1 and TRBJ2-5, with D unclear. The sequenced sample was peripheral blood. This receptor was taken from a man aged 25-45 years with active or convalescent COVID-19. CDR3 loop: CASSQDPETQYF. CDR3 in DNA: TGCGCCAGCAGCCAAGACCCGGAGACCCAGTACTTC.